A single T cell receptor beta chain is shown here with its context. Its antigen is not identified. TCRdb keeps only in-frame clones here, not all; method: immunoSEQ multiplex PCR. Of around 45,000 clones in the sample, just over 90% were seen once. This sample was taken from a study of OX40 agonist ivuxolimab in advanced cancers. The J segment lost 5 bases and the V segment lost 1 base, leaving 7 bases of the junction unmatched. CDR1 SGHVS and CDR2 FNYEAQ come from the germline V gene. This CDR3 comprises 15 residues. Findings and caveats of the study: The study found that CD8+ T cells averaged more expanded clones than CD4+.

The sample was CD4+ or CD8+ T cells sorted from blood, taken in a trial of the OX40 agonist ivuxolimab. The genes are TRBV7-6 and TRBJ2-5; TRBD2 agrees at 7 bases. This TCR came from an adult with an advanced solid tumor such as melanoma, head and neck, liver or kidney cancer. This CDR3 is CASSLVAAGVETQYF. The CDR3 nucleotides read TGTGCCAGCAGCTTAGTTGCGGCGGGGGTGGAGACCCAGTACTTC. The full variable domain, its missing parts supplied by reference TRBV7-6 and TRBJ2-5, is GAGVSQSPRYKVTKRGQDVALRCDPISGHVSLYWYRQALGQGPEFLTYFNYEAQQDKSGLPNDRFSAERPEGSISTLTIQRTEQRDSAMYRCASSLVAAGVETQYFGPGTRLLVL.